This T cell receptor beta chain was documented in a study of T cells in Graves' hyperthyroidism and ophthalmopathy. Study details: Upon initial diagnosis and before any treatment, peripheral blood was collected.

CDR1 and CDR2 (germline): MNHEY, SMNVEV (reference sequence). The CDR3 runs 15 residues. The ends were cut back, 9 bases at V and 7 bases at J, with 19 bases in the middle. A NOSPECS grade of at least 4, a Clinical Activity Score of at least 3 and duration under 3 months were recorded in ophthalmopathy patients. Cells are PBMCs isolated from around 10 ml of fresh blood. Points on this clonotype: Its antigen is not identified.

TCR beta CDR3 region amplification was performed from RNA transcripts. The HTBI set primed first-round TCR CDR3 RT-PCR. One entry per CDR3 protein results from TCRdb running MiXCR on the multiplex PCR reads. The data show about 480,000 distinct CDR3 sequences, about 22% seen once. General observations from the study: Blood also contained most expanded thyroid clonotypes above 0.001.

Sequencing input: blood. The clonotype was recovered from an older woman with Graves' ophthalmopathy. The chain joins TRBV27 to TRBJ1-6; tentative D call: TRBD1 (6 bases). The CDR3 protein is CASLMTGTLNSPLHF. The CDR3 region has the DNA TGTGCCAGTCTAATGACCGGGACACTAAATTCACCCCTCCACTTT.